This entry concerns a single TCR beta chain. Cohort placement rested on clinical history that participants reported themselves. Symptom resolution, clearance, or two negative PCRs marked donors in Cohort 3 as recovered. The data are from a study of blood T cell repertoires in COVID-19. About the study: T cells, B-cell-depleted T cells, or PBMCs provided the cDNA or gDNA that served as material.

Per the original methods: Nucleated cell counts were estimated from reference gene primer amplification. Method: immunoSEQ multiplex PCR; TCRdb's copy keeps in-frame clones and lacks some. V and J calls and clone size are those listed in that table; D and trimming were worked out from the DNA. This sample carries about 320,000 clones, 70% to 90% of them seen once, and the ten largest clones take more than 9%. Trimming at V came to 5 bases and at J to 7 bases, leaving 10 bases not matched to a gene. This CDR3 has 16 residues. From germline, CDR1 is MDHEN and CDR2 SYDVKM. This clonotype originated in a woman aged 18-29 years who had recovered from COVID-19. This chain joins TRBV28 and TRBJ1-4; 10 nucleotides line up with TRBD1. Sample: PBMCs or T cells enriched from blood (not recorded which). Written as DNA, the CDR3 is TGTGCCAGCAGTCCCCCAGGACAGGGGGATTTTGAAAAACTGTTTTTT. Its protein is CASSPPGQGDFEKLFF.